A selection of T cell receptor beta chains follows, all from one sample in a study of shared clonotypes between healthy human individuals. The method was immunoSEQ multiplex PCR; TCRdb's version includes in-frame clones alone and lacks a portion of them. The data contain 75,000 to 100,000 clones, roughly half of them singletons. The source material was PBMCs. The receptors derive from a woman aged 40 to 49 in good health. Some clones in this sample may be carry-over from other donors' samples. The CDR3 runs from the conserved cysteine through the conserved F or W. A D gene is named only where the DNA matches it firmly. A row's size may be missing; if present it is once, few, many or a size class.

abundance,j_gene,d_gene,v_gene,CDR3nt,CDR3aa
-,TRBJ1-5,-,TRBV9,TGTGCCAGCAGCCCCCCGGGTGGAGCCCAGCACTTT,CASSPPGGAQHF
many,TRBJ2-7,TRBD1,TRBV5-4,TGTGCCAGCAGTCCCGGGACAGATTCCTACGAGCAGTACTTC,CASSPGTDSYEQYF
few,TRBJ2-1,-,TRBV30,TGTGCCTGGAGTCTTGCGCCTTACAATGAGCAGTTCTTC,CAWSLAPYNEQFF
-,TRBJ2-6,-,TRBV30,TGTGCCTGGAGTGCTGCCAACGTCCTGACTTTC,CAWSAANVLTF
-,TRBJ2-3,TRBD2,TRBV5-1,TGCGCCAGCAGCCCCGGGACTAGCGGGAGGGCGGGAGATACGCAGTATTTT,CASSPGTSGRAGDTQYF
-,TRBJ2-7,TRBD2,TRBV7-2,TGTGCCAGCAGCCCCCGGGGAGGGCCCGGCGAGCAGTACTTC,CASSPRGGPGEQYF
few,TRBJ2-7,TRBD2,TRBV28,TGTGCCAGCAGTTTGATTCTAGCGGGAGTTGTTTACGAGCAGTACTTC,CASSLILAGVVYEQYF
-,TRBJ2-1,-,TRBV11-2,TGTGCCAGCAGCCTACCACAGTTATCCAAGCAGTTCTTC,CASSLPQLSKQFF
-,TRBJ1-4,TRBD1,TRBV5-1,TGCGCCAGCAGCTTCGGGACAGGAGCAACTAATGAAAAACTGTTTTTT,CASSFGTGATNEKLFF
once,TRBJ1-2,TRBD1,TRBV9,TGTGCCAGCAGCCCTCCGGGACAGGGGGCGCGTGGCTACACCTTC,CASSPPGQGARGYTF
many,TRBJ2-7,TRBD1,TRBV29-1,TGCAGCGTCCAGAGGGGACAGGGGGCCTACGAGCAGTACTTC,CSVQRGQGAYEQYF
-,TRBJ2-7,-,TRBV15,TGTGCCACCAGCAGAGATGAGGGGGACTACGAGCAGTACTTC,CATSRDEGDYEQYF
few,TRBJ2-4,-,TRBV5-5,TGTGCCAGCAGCTTGGGGAACATTCAGTACTTC,CASSLGNIQYF
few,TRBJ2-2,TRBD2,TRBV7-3,TGTGCCAGCAGCTTACTACCTGGGGCGGGAGGGCCCGCCGGGGAGCTGTTTTTT,CASSLLPGAGGPAGELFF
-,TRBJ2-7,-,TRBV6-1,TGTGCCAGCAGTTCCCCATACATCTACGAGCAGTACTTC,CASSSPYIYEQYF
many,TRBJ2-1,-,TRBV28,TGTGCCAGCAGTTTTTCGCTTGGGACCCCCTTCCTCGAGCAGTTCTTC,CASSFSLGTPFLEQFF
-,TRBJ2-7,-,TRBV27,TGTGACAGCAGTTTAGGCAGGGGCGAGCAGTACTTC,CDSSLGRGEQYF
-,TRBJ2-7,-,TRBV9,TGTGCCAGCAGCGTAGGGCGGGCTGCCTACGAGCAGTACTTC,CASSVGRAAYEQYF
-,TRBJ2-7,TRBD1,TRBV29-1,TGCAGCGTTGGTAGACAGGGGGCGACCGAGCAGTACTTC,CSVGRQGATEQYF
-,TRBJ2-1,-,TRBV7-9,TGTGCCAGCAGCCATTCCGGGACTCTACCCTACAATGAGCAGTTCTTC,CASSHSGTLPYNEQFF
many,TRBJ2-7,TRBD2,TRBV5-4,TGTGCCAGCAGCTCTGGGACTAGCGGGATCCTCTACGAGCAGTACTTC,CASSSGTSGILYEQYF
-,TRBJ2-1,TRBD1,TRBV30,TGTGCCTGGCTGACAGGGGCAGATTCGAATGAGCAGTTCTTC,CAWLTGADSNEQFF
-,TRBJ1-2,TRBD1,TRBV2,TGTGCCAGCAGTGAAGTCGGCAGGGGGCTTGGCTACACCTTC,CASSEVGRGLGYTF
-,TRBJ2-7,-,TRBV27,TGTGCCAGCAGCTCAAGACAGGACTCCTGGGAGCAGTACTTC,CASSSRQDSWEQYF
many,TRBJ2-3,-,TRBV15,TGTGCCACCAGCAGAGCGTTTGTGACTACCACAGATACGCAGTATTTT,CATSRAFVTTTDTQYF
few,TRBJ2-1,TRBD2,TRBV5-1,TGCGCCAGCAGCTTATTTCGGGGGGAGGCTATTATTTACAATGAGCAGTTCTTC,CASSLFRGEAIIYNEQFF
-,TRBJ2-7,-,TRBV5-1,TGCGCCAGCAGCTTGAATTGGGACTCTCGATACTACGAGCAGTACTTC,CASSLNWDSRYYEQYF
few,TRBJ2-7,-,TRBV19,TGTGCCAGTAGTATGGAGGGCTACGAGCAGTACTTC,CASSMEGYEQYF
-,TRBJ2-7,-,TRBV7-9,TGTGCCAGCAGCCAGGACCCCTCCTACGAGCAGTACTTC,CASSQDPSYEQYF